Listed here is a single TCR beta chain. Germline V gene sequence: CDR1 MNHEY, CDR2 SVGAGI. V shed 8 bases, J shed 3 bases, and the junction held 6 bases outside the gene matches. The CDR3 length is 14 residues. These data are taken from a study of T cell changes during pregnancy in multiple sclerosis. This table comes from immunoSEQ multiplex PCR, and its TCRdb copy is limited to in-frame clones, with some not included. The sample records fewer than 85,000 clones, about 93% being singletons. Sample: peripheral blood, taken in the first trimester of pregnancy. This sequence was found in a female donor in good health, enrolled as a control in a pregnancy study. V is TRBV6-5 and J is TRBJ2-1, with 8 bases that match TRBD1. In nucleotides, the CDR3 is TGTGCCAGCTGGGGAACAGGGGGCTACAATGAGCAGTTCTTC. This translates into CASWGTGGYNEQFF.